One TCR beta chain is described in this entry. As yet, its antigen is unknown. Preparation of TRB cDNA libraries relied on 5' RACE carrying UMI labels. No DNA is given; TCRdb re-called the 5' RACE reads and lists each CDR3 protein once. Recorded here are 55,000 to 70,000 distinct CDR3 sequences; the top ten clones represent 0.55% to 0.75%. The germline gives CDR1 DFQATT, CDR2 SNEGSKA (reference sequence). The CDR3 contains 15 residues. Naive cells were sorted as CD45RO-, CCR7+, CD27+ and CD95-. This entry belongs to a study of CXCR3-negative and CXCR3-positive naive CD8 T cells. About the research overall: Sequencing gave roughly 140 million TRB reads overall, about 1.5 +/- 0.3 million per library. Broader study findings: After cryopreservation, CXCR3 expression dropped partially; most assays used fresh PBMCs. Diversity was high in both naive subsets and much lower in memory cells. CXCR3-positive naive cells had TRB CDR3s that were more hydrophobic than CXCR3-negative naive cells had.

The sequenced sample was naive CXCR3+ CD8+ T cells from blood. As for subset: CD45RO-CCR7+CD27+CD95- naive CD8+ T cells expressing CXCR3 (TNR3+). The clonotype originates from a human donor in good health. Some clones in this sample may be carry-over from other donors' samples. This chain joins TRBV20-1 and TRBJ2-7; lacking DNA, the TRBD1 call made by TCRdb goes unchecked. CDR3 in amino acids: CSARDSGTGHYEQYF.